This T cell receptor (beta chain) stems from a study of identical twins. Notes on the study in general: Zero-insertion analyses were open to partial confounding by invariant MAIT and iNKT cells.

This clonotype was detected a few times. Its antigen remains unknown. TCRdb called the 5' RACE reads again in MiXCR, with one record for every CDR3 protein. The sample has fewer than 500,000 distinct CDR3 sequences, around 24% seen once. This CDR3 spans 11 amino acids. The V gene's germline CDR1 is LNHNV and CDR2 YYDKDF (reference sequence). Trimming left V 6 bases short and J 9 bases short, with 9 bases between. These records were also assigned to another study, of T cells expressing NK-cell markers. That paper notes: The eight sequenced donors comprised seven who were HCMV-seropositive and one who was seronegative.

Sequenced: CD4+ T cells sorted from blood. The sequence was obtained from a woman under 30 in good health. This chain connects TRBV15 to TRBJ2-1, with D possibly matching TRBD1 (5 bases). The CDR3 protein is CATSLRGEQFF. Here the CDR3 DNA reads TGTGCCACCAGTCTTAGGGGTGAGCAGTTCTTC.